This T cell receptor (beta chain) was sequenced during a study of blood T cell repertoires in COVID-19. For the study at large: The United States, Italy and Spain supplied acute and convalescent COVID-19 samples. T cells, B-cell-depleted T cells, or PBMCs supplied cDNA or gDNA.

Original data processing: How many nucleated cells were present was estimated from reference gene primer amplification. Profiled with immunoSEQ multiplex PCR; TCRdb holds only in-frame clones, not every one. For V, J and clone size, that table is used; D and trimming come from the DNA. The repertoire holds a few hundred thousand clones, with around 83% as singletons. With V trimmed by 0 bases and J by 4 bases, 2 bases remained unmatched. Per germline, CDR1 LNHNV and CDR2 YYDKDF (reference sequence). The CDR3 runs to 15 residues. The TCR originated in a man between 25 and 39 years old who had recovered from COVID-19. Specimen: peripheral blood. V gene TRBV15 combines with J gene TRBJ2-3; 9 bases map to TRBD2. CDR3 sequence reads: CATSRDAGGSDTQYF. As DNA, the CDR3 is TGTGCCACCAGCAGAGATGCGGGGGGGTCAGATACGCAGTATTTT. The full variable domain, in which reference TRBV15 and TRBJ2-3 provide the parts outside the CDR3, is DAMVIQNPRYQVTQFGKPVTLSCSQTLNHNVMYWYQQKSSQAPKLLFHYYDKDFNNEADTPDNFQSRRPNTSFCFLDIRSPGLGDTAMYLCATSRDAGGSDTQYFGPGTRLTVL.